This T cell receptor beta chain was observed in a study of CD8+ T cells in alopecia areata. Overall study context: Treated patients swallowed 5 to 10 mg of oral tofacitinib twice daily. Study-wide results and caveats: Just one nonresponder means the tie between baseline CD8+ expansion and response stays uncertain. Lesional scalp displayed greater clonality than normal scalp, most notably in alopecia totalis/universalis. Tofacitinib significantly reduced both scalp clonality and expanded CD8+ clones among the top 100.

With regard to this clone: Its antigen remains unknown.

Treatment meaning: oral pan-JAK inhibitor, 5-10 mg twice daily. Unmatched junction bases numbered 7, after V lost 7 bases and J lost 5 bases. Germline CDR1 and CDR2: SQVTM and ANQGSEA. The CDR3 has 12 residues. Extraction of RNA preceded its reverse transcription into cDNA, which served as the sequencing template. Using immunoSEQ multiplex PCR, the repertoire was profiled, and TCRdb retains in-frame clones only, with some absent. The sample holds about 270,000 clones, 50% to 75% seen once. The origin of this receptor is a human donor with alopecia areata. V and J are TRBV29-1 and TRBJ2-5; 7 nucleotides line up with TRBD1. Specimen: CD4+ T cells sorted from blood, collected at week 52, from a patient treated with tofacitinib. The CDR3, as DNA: TGCAGCGAACTCACAGGGGTCGAGACCCAGTACTTC. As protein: CSELTGVETQYF.